This entry describes one T cell receptor beta chain. Profiled with immunoSEQ multiplex PCR; TCRdb holds only in-frame clones, not every one. Of roughly 190,000 clones listed, 80% to 90% are singletons. The V and J ends lost 4 bases and 3 bases respectively, with 14 bases between them. The CDR3 totals 14 residues. Germline CDR1 SGHRS, CDR2 YFSETQ. This sample stems from a study of blood T cell repertoires in COVID-19. Study as a whole: Nucleic acid was either cDNA or gDNA, and it came from T cells, B-cell-depleted T cells, or PBMCs.

This chain links TRBV5-1 with TRBJ2-7, with D maybe TRBD1 (6 bases). The source of this sequence is a man aged 45-65 years with active or convalescent COVID-19. The specimen was peripheral blood. The CDR3, as DNA: TGCGCCAGCAGCCAGGTGGGGGCAAACTACGAGCAGTACTTC. Translating gives CASSQVGANYEQYF.